Below, 3 T cell receptor beta chains from the same sample are listed, as sequenced in a study of blood T cell repertoires in COVID-19. Sequenced by immunoSEQ multiplex PCR; TCRdb stores in-frame clones only, minus some. Of a few hundred thousand clones in the sample, approximately 84% were seen once. The sequencing input was peripheral blood. The receptors come from a person in their 70s with COVID-19, enrolled during active disease.

Written as DNA, the CDR3 is TGCGCCAGCAGCTCAGAAACTAGAGGGGGGGCGTCCATTCAGTACTTC. Protein product: CASSSETRGGASIQYF. The V gene is TRBV5-1, the J gene TRBJ2-4; perhaps TRBD2 as D (7 bases). Germline CDR1 reads SGHRS; CDR2 reads YFSETQ. This CDR3 region has 16 residues. Trimming took 3 bases from V and 9 from J, leaving 22 bases between them.

The rearrangement uses TRBV7-2 and TRBJ2-7; 8 bases align to TRBD2. This CDR3 is built from 14 residues. CDR1 is SGHTA and CDR2 is FQGNSA in the germline V gene. The V and J ends lost 5 bases and 6 bases, in that order; junction bases with no gene match: 9. The CDR3 DNA is TGTGCCAGCAGCCTCCTTAGCGGGGCGGGCGAGCAGTACTTC. This sequence encodes CASSLLSGAGEQYF.

DNA of the CDR3: TGTGCCAGCAGCCCCCCTGGGGACAGTGTGCGACCTACGCAGTATTTT. It is translated as CASSPPGDSVRPTQYF. J is TRBJ2-3 and V is TRBV7-9, with 7 nucleotides matching TRBD1. There are 16 residues in the CDR3. The junction had 16 bases not matched to a gene; V was cut back by 5 bases and J by 8 bases. Germline V lookup: CDR1 SEHNR, CDR2 FQNEAQ (reference sequence). Filled out from reference TRBV7-9 and TRBJ2-3, the complete variable domain reads DTGVSQNPRHKITKRGQNVTFRCDPISEHNRLYWYRQTLGQGPEFLTYFQNEAQLEKSRLLSDRFSAERPKGSFSTLEIQRTEQGDSAMYLCASSPPGDSVRPTQYFGPGTRLTVL.